The T cell receptor beta chain described here comes from a study of blood T cell repertoires in COVID-19. Whole-study context: In each case, the material was cDNA or gDNA derived from T cells, B-cell-depleted T cells, or PBMCs.

TCRdb's copy holds only in-frame clones and misses some; the assay was immunoSEQ multiplex PCR. The data show roughly 280,000 clones, 86% seen once. This CDR3 has 15 amino acids. The germline V gene encodes CDR1 SGDLS and CDR2 YYNGEE. Between the trimmed V and J ends, which lost 0 bases and 7 bases, there was a span of 16 bases. The sample was peripheral blood. The chain employs TRBV9 and TRBJ1-2, with D possibly matching TRBD1 (6 bases). The TCR originated in a man aged 35 to 55 with active or convalescent COVID-19. In nucleotides, the CDR3 is TGTGCCAGCAGCGTAGACCCCTCGGGGGGCGGTGGCTACACCTTC. Translated: CASSVDPSGGGGYTF.